This T cell receptor beta chain was documented in a study of blood T cell repertoires in COVID-19. Study in general: Specimens from acute and convalescent COVID-19 originated in the United States, Italy and Spain. The cDNA or gDNA used as material had been derived from T cells, B-cell-depleted T cells, or PBMCs.

Seattle researchers signed up patients amid active infection and tracked them longitudinally. Original processing notes: By means of reference gene primer amplification, nucleated cell counts were estimated. Some clones are missing from TCRdb's copy, which holds only in-frame ones; the method was immunoSEQ multiplex PCR. The V and J calls and the clone size are those of that table, but D and trimming were determined from the DNA. The data show about 300,000 clones, with roughly 86% seen just once and over 1.5% held by the top ten. Trimming shortened V by 5 bases and J by 0 bases, and 8 bases separated the two germline ends. Germline V CDR1 and CDR2: SGHTA, FQGNSA. CDR3 length: 13 amino acids.

The V and J genes are TRBV7-2 and TRBJ2-7; perhaps TRBD1 as D (5 bases). The receptor comes from a woman aged 25 to 39 with COVID-19, enrolled during active disease. Sequencing was carried out using peripheral blood. The CDR3 DNA reads TGTGCCAGCAGCCTCGACAGCTCCTACGAGCAGTACTTC. Translation: CASSLDSSYEQYF.